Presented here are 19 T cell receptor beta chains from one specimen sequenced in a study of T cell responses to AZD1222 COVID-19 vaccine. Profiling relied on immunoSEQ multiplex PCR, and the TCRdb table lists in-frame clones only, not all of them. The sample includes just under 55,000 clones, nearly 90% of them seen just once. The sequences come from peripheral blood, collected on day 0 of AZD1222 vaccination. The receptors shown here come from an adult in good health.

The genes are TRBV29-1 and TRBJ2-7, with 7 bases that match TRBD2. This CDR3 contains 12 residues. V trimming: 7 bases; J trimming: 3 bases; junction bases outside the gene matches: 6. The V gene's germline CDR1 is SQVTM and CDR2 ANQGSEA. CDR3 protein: CSAHSGVYEQYF. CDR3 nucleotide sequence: TGCAGCGCGCACAGCGGGGTCTACGAGCAGTACTTC.

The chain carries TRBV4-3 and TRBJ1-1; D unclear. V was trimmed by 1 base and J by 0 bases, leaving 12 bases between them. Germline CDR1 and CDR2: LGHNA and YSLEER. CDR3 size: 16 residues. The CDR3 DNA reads TGCGCCAGCAGCCAAGTCGGGGTTGGGGTGAACACTGAAGCTTTCTTT. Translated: CASSQVGVGVNTEAFF.

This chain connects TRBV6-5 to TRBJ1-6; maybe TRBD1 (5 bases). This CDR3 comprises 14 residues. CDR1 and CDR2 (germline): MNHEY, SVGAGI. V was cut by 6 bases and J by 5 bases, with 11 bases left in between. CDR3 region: CASRPGRNNSPLHF. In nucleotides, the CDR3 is TGTGCCAGCAGGCCGGGACGGAATAATTCACCCCTCCACTTT.

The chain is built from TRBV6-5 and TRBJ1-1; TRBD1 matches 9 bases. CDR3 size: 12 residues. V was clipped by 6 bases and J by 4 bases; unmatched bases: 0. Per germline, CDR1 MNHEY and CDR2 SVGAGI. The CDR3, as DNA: TGTGCCAGCAGGGGACAGGGCACTGAAGCTTTCTTT. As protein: CASRGQGTEAFF.

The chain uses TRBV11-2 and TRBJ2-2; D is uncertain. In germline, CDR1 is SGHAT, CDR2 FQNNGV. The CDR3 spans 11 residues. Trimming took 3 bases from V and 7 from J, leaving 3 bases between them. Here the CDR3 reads CASSFLGELFF. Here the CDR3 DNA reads TGTGCCAGCAGCTTCCTCGGGGAGCTGTTTTTT.

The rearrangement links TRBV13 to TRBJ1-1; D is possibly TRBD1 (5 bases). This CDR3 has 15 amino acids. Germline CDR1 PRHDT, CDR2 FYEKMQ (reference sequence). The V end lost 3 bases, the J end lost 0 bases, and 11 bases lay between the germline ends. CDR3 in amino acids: CASSFGGGLNTEAFF. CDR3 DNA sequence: TGTGCCAGCAGCTTCGGGGGAGGTTTGAACACTGAAGCTTTCTTT.

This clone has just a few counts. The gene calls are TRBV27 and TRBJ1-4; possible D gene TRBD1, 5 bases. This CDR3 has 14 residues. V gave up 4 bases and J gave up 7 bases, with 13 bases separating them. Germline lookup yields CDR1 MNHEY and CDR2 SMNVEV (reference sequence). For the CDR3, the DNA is TGTGCCAGCAGTTCCTGGGACTTGTTTGAAAAACTGTTTTTT. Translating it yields CASSSWDLFEKLFF. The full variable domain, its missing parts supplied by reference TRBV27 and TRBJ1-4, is EAQVTQNPRYLITVTGKKLTVTCSQNMNHEYMSWYRQDPGLGLRQIYYSMNVEVTDKGDVPEGYKVSRKEKRNFPLILESPSPNQTSLYFCASSSWDLFEKLFFGSGTQLSVL.

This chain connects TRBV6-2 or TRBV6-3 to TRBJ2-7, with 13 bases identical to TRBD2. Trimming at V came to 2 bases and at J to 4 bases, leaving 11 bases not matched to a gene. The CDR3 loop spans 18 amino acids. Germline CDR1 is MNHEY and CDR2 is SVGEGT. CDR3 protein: CASSYSITGLAGIYEQYF. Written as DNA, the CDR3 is TGTGCCAGCAGTTACAGCATAACGGGACTAGCGGGGATTTACGAGCAGTACTTC.

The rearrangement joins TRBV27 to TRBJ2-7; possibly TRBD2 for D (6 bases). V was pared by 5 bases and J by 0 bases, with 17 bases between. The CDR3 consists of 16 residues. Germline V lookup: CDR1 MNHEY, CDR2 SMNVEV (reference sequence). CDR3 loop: CASSPSGGGSSYEQYF. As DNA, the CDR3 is TGTGCCAGCAGTCCTTCCGGGGGAGGAAGCTCCTACGAGCAGTACTTC.

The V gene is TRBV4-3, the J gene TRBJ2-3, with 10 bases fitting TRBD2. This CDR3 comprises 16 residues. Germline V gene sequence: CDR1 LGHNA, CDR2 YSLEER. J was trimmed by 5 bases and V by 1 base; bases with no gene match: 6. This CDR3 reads CASSQGDSGGRDTQYF. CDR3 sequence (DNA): TGCGCCAGCAGCCAAGGGGATAGCGGGGGGCGAGATACGCAGTATTTT.

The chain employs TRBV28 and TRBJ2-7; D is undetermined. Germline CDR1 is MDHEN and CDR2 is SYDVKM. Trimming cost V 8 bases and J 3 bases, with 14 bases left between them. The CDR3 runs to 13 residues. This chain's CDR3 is CASVSEKDYEQYF. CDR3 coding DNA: TGTGCCAGCGTGAGCGAGAAGGACTACGAGCAGTACTTC.

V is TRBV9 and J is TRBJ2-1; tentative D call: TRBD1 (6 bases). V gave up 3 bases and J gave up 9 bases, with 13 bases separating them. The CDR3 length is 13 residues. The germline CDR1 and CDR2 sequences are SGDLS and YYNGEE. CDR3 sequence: CASSGLGGAEQFF. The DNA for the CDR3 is TGTGCCAGCAGCGGACTTGGGGGCGCTGAGCAGTTCTTC. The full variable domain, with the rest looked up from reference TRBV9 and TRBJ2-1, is DSGVTQTPKHLITATGQRVTLRCSPRSGDLSVYWYQQSLDQGLQFLIQYYNGEERAKGNILERFSAQQFPDLHSELNLSSLELGDSALYFCASSGLGGAEQFFGPGTRLTVL.

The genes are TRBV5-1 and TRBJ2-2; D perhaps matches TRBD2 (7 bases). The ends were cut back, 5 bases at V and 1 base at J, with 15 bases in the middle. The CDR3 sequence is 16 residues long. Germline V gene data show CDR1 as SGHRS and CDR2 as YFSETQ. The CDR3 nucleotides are TGCGCCAGCAGTACTCGGGGGGCGCAGAACACCGGGGAGCTGTTTTTT. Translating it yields CASSTRGAQNTGELFF.

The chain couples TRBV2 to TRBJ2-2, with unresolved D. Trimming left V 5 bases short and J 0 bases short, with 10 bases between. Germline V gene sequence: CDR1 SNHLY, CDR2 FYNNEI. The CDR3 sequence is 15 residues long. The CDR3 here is CASSTEIANTGELFF. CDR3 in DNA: TGTGCCAGCAGTACAGAGATCGCGAACACCGGGGAGCTGTTTTTT.

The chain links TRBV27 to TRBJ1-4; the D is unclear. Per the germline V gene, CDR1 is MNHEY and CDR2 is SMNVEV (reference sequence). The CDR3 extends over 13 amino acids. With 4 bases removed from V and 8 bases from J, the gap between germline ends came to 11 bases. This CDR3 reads CASSSVSWEKLFF. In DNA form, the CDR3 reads TGTGCCAGCAGTTCTGTTTCTTGGGAAAAACTGTTTTTT. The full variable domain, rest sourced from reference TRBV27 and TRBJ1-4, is EAQVTQNPRYLITVTGKKLTVTCSQNMNHEYMSWYRQDPGLGLRQIYYSMNVEVTDKGDVPEGYKVSRKEKRNFPLILESPSPNQTSLYFCASSSVSWEKLFFGSGTQLSVL.

The CDR3 coding sequence is TGTGCCAGCAGCCATCCGGCCCAGGTCTATGGCTACACCTTC. The encoded protein is CASSHPAQVYGYTF. The chain carries TRBV12-1 and TRBJ1-2; the table names TRBD1, a call not compared with the DNA. TRBV12-1 represents a pseudogene. The CDR3 length is 14 residues.

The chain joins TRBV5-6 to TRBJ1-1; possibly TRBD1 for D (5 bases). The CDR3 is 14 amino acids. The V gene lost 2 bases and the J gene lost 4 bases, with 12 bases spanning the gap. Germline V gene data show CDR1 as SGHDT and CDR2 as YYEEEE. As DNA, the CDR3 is TGTGCCAGCAGCTTAGTCCAGGGCGGCACTGAAGCTTTCTTT. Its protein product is CASSLVQGGTEAFF.

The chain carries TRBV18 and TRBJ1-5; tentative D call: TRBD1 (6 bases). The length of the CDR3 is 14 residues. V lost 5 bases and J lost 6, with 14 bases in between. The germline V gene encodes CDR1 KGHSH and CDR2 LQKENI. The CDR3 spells CASSTTGQGQPQHF. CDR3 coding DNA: TGTGCCAGCTCAACAACAGGGCAGGGTCAGCCCCAGCATTTT.

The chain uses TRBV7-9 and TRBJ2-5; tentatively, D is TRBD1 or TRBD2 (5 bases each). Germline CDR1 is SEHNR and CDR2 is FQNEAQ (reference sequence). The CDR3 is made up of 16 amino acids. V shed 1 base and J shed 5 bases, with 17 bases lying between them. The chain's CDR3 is CASSLGRSGAGETQYF. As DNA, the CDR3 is TGTGCCAGCAGCTTAGGTCGGTCCGGGGCCGGGGAGACCCAGTACTTC. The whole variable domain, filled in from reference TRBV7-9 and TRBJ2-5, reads DTGVSQNPRHKITKRGQNVTFRCDPISEHNRLYWYRQTLGQGPEFLTYFQNEAQLEKSRLLSDRFSAERPKGSFSTLEIQRTEQGDSAMYLCASSLGRSGAGETQYFGPGTRLLVL.